This T cell receptor (beta chain) was found in a study of T cell responses to AZD1222 COVID-19 vaccine. Produced via immunoSEQ multiplex PCR; TCRdb's table is partial and in-frame only. This table has roughly 200,000 clones, roughly 91% appearing once. The CDR3 contains 15 residues. Germline values: CDR1 LNHDA, CDR2 SQIVND (reference sequence). Trimming left V 6 bases short and J 3 bases short, with 18 bases between. The source is an adult who received the MenACWY meningococcal vaccine as a control. Sequenced material: peripheral blood, taken 28 days after the second dose of the MenACWY control vaccine. V usage is TRBV19 and J usage is TRBJ2-7; a possible D gene is TRBD2 (6 bases). CDR3 sequence (DNA): TGTGCCAGTAGAGGGTCCGCGGGGCCCGGCTACGAGCAGTACTTC. Its protein is CASRGSAGPGYEQYF.